The TCR beta chain under discussion was sequenced for a study of blood T cell repertoires in COVID-19. This CDR3 has 15 residues. Trimming shortened V by 7 bases and J by 0 bases, and 13 bases separated the two germline ends. Germline-derived CDR1 and CDR2 are SNHLY and FYNNEI. The repertoire was sequenced with immunoSEQ multiplex PCR; TCRdb's copy has only in-frame clones and lacks some. The sample lists over 300,000 clones, roughly 90% occurring once. The V gene is TRBV2, the J gene TRBJ1-5; D uncertain. Specimen: PBMCs or T cells enriched from blood (not recorded which). The sequence derives from a woman aged 30 to 39 with acute COVID-19. This CDR3 reads CASTGRLNSNQPQHF. The CDR3 DNA follows: TGTGCCAGCACGGGGAGACTGAATAGCAATCAGCCCCAGCATTTT.